One sample yielded the 3 T cell receptor beta chains listed below, sequenced in a study of shared T cell receptors in the human thymus. Using immunoSEQ multiplex PCR, the repertoire was profiled, and TCRdb retains in-frame clones only, with some absent. In the table there are 550,000 to 800,000 clones, approximately 85% of which are singletons. In addition, the sample was reused for a study of human thymus T cells.

Sequencing was done on a sample of thymocytes. Source of these receptors: a girl less than two years old with a congenital heart defect.

V gene TRBV7-6 combines with J gene TRBJ2-5, with 9 bases that match TRBD2. The J call may be in error: the DNA end matches TRBJ2-7 better. CDR1 and CDR2 from the germline V gene are SGHVS and FNYEAQ. CDR3 length: 20 amino acids. CDR3 loop: CASSPSQRGEEQGGAYEQYF. The CDR3 DNA reads as TGTGCCAGCAGCCCCTCCCAGCGGGGGGAGGAACAAGGAGGGGCCTACGAGCAGTACTTC.

The CDR3 reads CASRASGYASTDTQYF. In DNA form, the CDR3 reads TGTGCCAGCAGGGCTAGCGGATATGCTAGCACAGATACGCAGTATTTT. The chain combines TRBV2 with TRBJ2-3, with TRBD2 matching over 7 bases. CDR3 length equals 16 residues. CDR1 SNHLY and CDR2 FYNNEI come from the germline V gene. The J segment lost 0 bases and the V segment lost 6 bases, leaving 9 bases of the junction unmatched.

In this sample, this clone turned up once. The chain has TRBV5-1 and TRBJ2-3; 12 bases are shared with TRBD2. This CDR3 contains 15 residues. Germline assignment: CDR1 SGHRS and CDR2 YFSETQ. With 3 bases clipped from V and 6 bases from J, the junction kept 5 bases outside the gene matches. CDR3 sequence: CASSSLAGGGDTQYF. DNA for the CDR3: TGCGCCAGCAGCTCACTAGCGGGGGGAGGGGATACGCAGTATTTT. The entire variable domain, with the rest obtained from reference TRBV5-1 and TRBJ2-3, is as follows: KAGVTQTPRYLIKTRGQQVTLSCSPISGHRSVSWYQQTPGQGLQFLFEYFSETQRNKGNFPGRFSGRQFSNSRSEMNVSTLELGDSALYLCASSSLAGGGDTQYFGPGTRLTVL.